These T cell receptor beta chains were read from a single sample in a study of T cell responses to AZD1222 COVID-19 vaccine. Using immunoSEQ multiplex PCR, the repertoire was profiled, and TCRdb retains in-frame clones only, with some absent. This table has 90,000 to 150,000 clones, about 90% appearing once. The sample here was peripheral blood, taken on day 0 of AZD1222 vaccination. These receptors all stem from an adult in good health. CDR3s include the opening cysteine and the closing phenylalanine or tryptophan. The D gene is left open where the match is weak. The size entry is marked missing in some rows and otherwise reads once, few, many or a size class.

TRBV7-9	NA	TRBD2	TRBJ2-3	TGTGCCAGCAGCTTTGTTAGCGGGGCCACAGATACGCAGTATTTT	CASSFVSGATDTQYF
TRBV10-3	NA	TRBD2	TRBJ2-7	TGTGCCATCAGTGAAGGTGGTAGCGGGGCTTCTCGGGAGCAGTACTTC	CAISEGGSGASREQYF
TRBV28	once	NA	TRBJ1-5	TGTGCCAGCAGTTTATCCGTTCAGCCCCAGCATTTT	CASSLSVQPQHF
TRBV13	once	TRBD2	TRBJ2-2	TGTGCCAGCAGCAGGACTAGCGGCCTTAACACCGGGGAGCTGTTTTTT	CASSRTSGLNTGELFF
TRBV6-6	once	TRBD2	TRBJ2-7	TGTGCCAGCAGCCCCAGCGGGAGTATCTACGAGCAGTACTTC	CASSPSGSIYEQYF
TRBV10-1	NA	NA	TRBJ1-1	TGCGCCAGCAGTGGCCAGTTGAACACTGAAGCTTTCTTT	CASSGQLNTEAFF
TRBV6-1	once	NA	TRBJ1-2	TGTGCCAGCAGAACATTACGAGCCAACTATGGCTACACCTTC	CASRTLRANYGYTF
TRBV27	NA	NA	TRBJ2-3	TGTGCCAGCAGTTTAAGCAGGGGCGGGGATACGCAGTATTTT	CASSLSRGGDTQYF
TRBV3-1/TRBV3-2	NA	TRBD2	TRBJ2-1	TGTGCCAGCAGCCACCCGCGGGGGGGGGTCAGCAATGAGCAGTTCTTC	CASSHPRGGVSNEQFF
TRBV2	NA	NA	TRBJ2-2	TGTGCCAGCAGAGGGACGGCGAACACCGGGGAGCTGTTTTTT	CASRGTANTGELFF
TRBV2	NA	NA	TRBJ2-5	TGTGCCAGCAGGGTGAATCCGGGAGAGACCCAGTACTTC	CASRVNPGETQYF
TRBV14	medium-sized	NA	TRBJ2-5	TGTGCCAGCAGCCAGCAAGCAGGGCTGTTGGAGACCCAGTACTTC	CASSQQAGLLETQYF
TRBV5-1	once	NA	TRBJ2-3	TGCGCCAGCAGTCCCGGGGCTCCAGGGGGGACAGATACGCAGTATTTT	CASSPGAPGGTDTQYF
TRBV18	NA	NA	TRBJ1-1	TGTGCCAGCTCACCGGAACTAATGAACACTGAAGCTTTCTTT	CASSPELMNTEAFF
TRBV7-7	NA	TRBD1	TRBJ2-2	TGTGCTAGCAGCTTAAGGGGACAGACTACCGGGGAGCTGTTTTTT	CASSLRGQTTGELFF
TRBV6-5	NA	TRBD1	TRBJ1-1	TGTGCCAGCACCCTTCAGGGGGGAGGTGGGACTGAAGCTTTCTTT	CASTLQGGGGTEAFF
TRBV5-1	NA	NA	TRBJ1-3	TGCGCCAGCAGCATCGACGGTACCTCTGGAAACACCATATATTTT	CASSIDGTSGNTIYF
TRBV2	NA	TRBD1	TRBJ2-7	TGTGCCAGCAGGTCAGGAAAGGGGACAGGGTCCTACGAGCAGTACTTC	CASRSGKGTGSYEQYF
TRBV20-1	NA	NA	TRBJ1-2	TGCAGTGCTAGTATCGAGGAGGGATTTGGCTACACCTTC	CSASIEEGFGYTF
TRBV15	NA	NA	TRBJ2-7	TGTGCCACCAGCAGAGGTGTTGGGACGGATTACGAGCAGTACTTC	CATSRGVGTDYEQYF
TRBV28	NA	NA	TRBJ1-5	TGTGCCAGCAGCCCAGCCATTTCGGTGCGGAATCAGCCCCAGCATTTT	CASSPAISVRNQPQHF
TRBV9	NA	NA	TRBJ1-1	TGTGCCAGCAGCGTAGCCGCGAACACTGAAGCTTTCTTT	CASSVAANTEAFF
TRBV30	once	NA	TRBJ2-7	TGTGCCCTTAGCATCCACTACGAGCAGTACTTC	CALSIHYEQYF
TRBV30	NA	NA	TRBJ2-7	TGTGCCTGGAGCCATACAGCTTACGAGCAGTACTTC	CAWSHTAYEQYF
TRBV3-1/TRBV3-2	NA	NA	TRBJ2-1	TGTGCCAGCAGCCCCCTGGACAGCTACAATGAGCAGTTCTTC	CASSPLDSYNEQFF
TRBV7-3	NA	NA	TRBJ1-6	TGTGCCAGCAGCTTATCAGGGACCGGTTCACCCCTCCACTTT	CASSLSGTGSPLHF
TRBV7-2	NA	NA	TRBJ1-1	TGTGCCAGCAGCTTAGTTGGGACTTACACTGAAGCTTTCTTT	CASSLVGTYTEAFF
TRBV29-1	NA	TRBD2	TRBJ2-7	TGCAGCGTGACCGGGACTAGTCCCTACGAGCAGTACTTC	CSVTGTSPYEQYF
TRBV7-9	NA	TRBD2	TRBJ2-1	TGTGCCAGCAGCTTAGGGACTAGCGGCTCCTACAATGAGCAGTTCTTC	CASSLGTSGSYNEQFF
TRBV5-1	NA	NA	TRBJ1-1	TGCGCCAGCAGCTTGGCGGGAGCAAAATCTACTGAAGCTTTCTTT	CASSLAGAKSTEAFF
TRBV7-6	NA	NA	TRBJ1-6	TGTGCCAGCAGCTCCGTAAGAAATTCACCCCTCCACTTT	CASSSVRNSPLHF
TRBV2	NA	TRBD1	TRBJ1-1	TGTGCCAGCAGTGGAGGACAGGGCAGTAAAGCTTTCTTT	CASSGGQGSKAFF
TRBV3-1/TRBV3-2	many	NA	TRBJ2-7	TGTGCCAGCAGCCAATTTCAGAGATACGAGCAGTACTTC	CASSQFQRYEQYF
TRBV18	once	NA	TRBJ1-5	TGTGCCAGCTCACCACGGGCAGGGGAGGCTCAGCCCCAGCATTTT	CASSPRAGEAQPQHF
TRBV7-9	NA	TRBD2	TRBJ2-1	TGTGCCAGCAGCTTAGTAGCGGGAGACAATGAGCAGTTCTTC	CASSLVAGDNEQFF
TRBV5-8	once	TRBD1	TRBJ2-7	TGTGCCAGCAGCTGGGACAGAGTCTACGAGCAGTACTTC	CASSWDRVYEQYF
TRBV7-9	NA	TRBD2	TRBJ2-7	TGTGCCAGCAGCTTATTTAGCGGGAGCGACTACGAGCAGTACTTC	CASSLFSGSDYEQYF
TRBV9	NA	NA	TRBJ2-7	TGTGCCAGCAGCGCCTCCCCTGCGTTTAACGAGCAGTACTTC	CASSASPAFNEQYF
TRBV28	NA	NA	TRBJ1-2	TGTGCCAGCAGTGACAACGGACGGGCATATGGCTACACCTTC	CASSDNGRAYGYTF
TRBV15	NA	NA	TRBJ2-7	TGTGCCACCAGCAGAGTTAAGTCCCGGTCCTACGAGCAGTACTTC	CATSRVKSRSYEQYF
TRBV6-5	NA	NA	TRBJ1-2	TGTGCCAGCAGTCGGGGAGGCGGCTACACCTTC	CASSRGGGYTF
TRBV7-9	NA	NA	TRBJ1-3	TGTGCCAGCAGCTCGGAAGGGGACTTCTCTGGAAACACCATATATTTT	CASSSEGDFSGNTIYF
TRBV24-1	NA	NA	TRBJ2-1	TGTGCCACCAGTGTCTTGGATGAGCAGTTCTTC	CATSVLDEQFF
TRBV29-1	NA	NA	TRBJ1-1	TGCAGCGTTGTGGGGGGCAGGAGTCACACTGAAGCTTTCTTT	CSVVGGRSHTEAFF
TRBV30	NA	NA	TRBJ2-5	TGTGCCTGGAGTGTAAGTCTTCTCCAAGAGACCCAGTACTTC	CAWSVSLLQETQYF
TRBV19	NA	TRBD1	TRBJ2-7	TGTGCCACCCGACAGGGGGCGAACGAGCAGTACTTC	CATRQGANEQYF
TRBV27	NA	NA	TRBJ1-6	TGTGCCAGCAGTGTTTCGGGGGGCTTTAGTTCACCCCTCCACTTT	CASSVSGGFSSPLHF
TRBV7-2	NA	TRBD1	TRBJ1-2	TGTGCCAGCAGCTCCGGACAGGGGAAAGGCTATGGCTACACCTTC	CASSSGQGKGYGYTF
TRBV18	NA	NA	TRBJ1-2	TGTGCCAGCTCACCCAGCGGGGTTGACTATGGCTACACCTTC	CASSPSGVDYGYTF
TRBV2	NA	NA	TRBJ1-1	TGTGCCAGCAGTGAAGCTTCGAGGACATCCGAAGCTTTCTTT	CASSEASRTSEAFF